The present TCR beta chain was sequenced within a study of T-cell memory formation after mild COVID-19. One entry per CDR3 protein, called by TCRdb with MiXCR from the 5' RACE reads. The data hold 100,000 to 150,000 distinct CDR3 sequences, with about 15% observed a single time. Germline trimming cut 3 bases from V and 2 bases from J; bases unmatched to any gene: 5. Germline loops: CDR1 SGHNT, CDR2 YYREEE (reference sequence). This CDR3 contains 17 residues. The chain couples TRBV5-4 to TRBJ2-6, with TRBD1 matching over 10 bases. What was sequenced was PBMCs or a T cell subset sorted from them (not recorded which). The sequence was collected from a man aged 18-30 years who had mild COVID-19 (a few samples of this study predate the infection). Cell type and time point are not known. CDR3 in DNA: TGTGCCAGCAGCTCCCGGGACAGGGGTACTGGGGCCAACGTCCTGACTTTC. It yields the protein CASSSRDRGTGANVLTF.